This T cell receptor (beta chain) derives from a study of blood T cell repertoires in COVID-19. Looking at the study overall: PBMCs, B-cell-depleted T cells, or T cells were the source of the cDNA or gDNA that made up the material.

Authors' processing steps: By means of reference gene primer amplification, nucleated cell counts were estimated. Assay: immunoSEQ multiplex PCR; the TCRdb copy retains only in-frame clones and omits some. That table is the source of V, J and clone size, and D and trimming were worked out from the DNA. The data contain 100,000 or so clones, 91% of them singletons. The sample comprised peripheral blood. The source is a man aged 50 or older with acute or convalescent COVID-19.

This CDR3 is CASSLGLNTGELFF. The CDR3 bases are TGTGCCAGCAGCTTGGGGCTCAACACCGGGGAGCTGTTTTTT. The V call is TRBV7-3, the J call TRBJ2-2, with D possibly matching TRBD1 (5 bases). The V end was cut by 3 bases, the J end by 2 bases, with 7 bases between. Germline CDR1 SGHTA, CDR2 FQGTGA. The CDR3 has 14 residues.